This T cell receptor (beta chain) was sequenced in a study of T-cell memory formation after mild COVID-19 (dated by TCRdb to the early 2020s). Context from the whole study: TCR sequence clusters from the two donors were found to be largely donor specific. Longitudinal TCRalpha and TCRbeta repertoire sequencing tracked T-cell clones expanding and contracting after mild COVID-19 in two donors. Two young, previously healthy adult volunteers, one female and one male, were included in the cohort.

Ficoll-Paque density gradient centrifugation was the method used to isolate PBMCs. Inclusive of the bounding cysteine and phenylalanine, the CDR3 is 15 residues long. Just CDR3 DNA is preserved here, 45 bases in frame from base 1. CDR1 and CDR2, looked up from the germline V gene, are SGHRS and YFSETQ. Relative to germline, V is missing 4 bases and J is missing 7 bases, with 4 bases of the junction outside any gene match. The research as a whole found: The study covered only a couple of mild cases, and larger cohorts including severe cases with pre-infection samples were considered necessary. SARS-CoV-2 specificity was not confirmed for the second-wave clones peaking on day 37. Contracting CD4+ clones appeared mostly in the CM and EM memory subsets, whereas CD8+ clones were enriched in EMRA. Some responding clones were found in pre-infection memory, which suggests that pre-existing cross-reactive memory T cells took part in the SARS-CoV-2 response. Clones contracting from day 15 to 85 had balanced CD4/CD8 phenotypes, while a second wave expanding from day 15 to 37 was biased towards CD4+.

Sequencer: Illumina NovaSeq 6000. TCRalpha and TCRbeta cDNA libraries were built by 5'RACE with constant-segment primers, adding sample barcodes and unique molecular identifiers. RNA was extracted from every sample with Trizol reagent. Libraries were amplified in two PCR steps, with a second sample barcode and Illumina TruSeq adapters added in the second step. The libraries were sequenced on an Illumina NovaSeq using 2 x 150 bp paired-end reads. In the source study's methods: Demultiplexing of reads and collapsing into UMI-guided consensus sequences were performed with migec v1.2.7. Using mixcr v2.1.11, the UMI consensuses were aligned to TRA and TRB V and J templates and assembled into clonotypes. Expanded or contracted clonotypes were those called significant by both edgeR and NoisET, with noise models trained on biological replicates. edgeR calls used a false discovery rate-adjusted p below 0.01 and a log2 fold-change threshold of 1. As an exploratory analysis of dynamics, max-normalized trajectories of the 1000 most abundant clonotypes were examined with PCA combined with hierarchical clustering. Separately sequenced CD4+ and CD8+ repertoires were used to assign the CD4 or CD8 phenotype of responding clones. TCRdb trimmed public reads at Q25 via fastp, called clones via MiXCR and kept in-frame beta chains. Rows matching on CDR3 protein sequence are summarized as one entry with the most common DNA and genes. TCRdb, not the original authors, processed these V and J calls. The sample table contains fewer than 50,000 distinct CDR3 sequences; only one count was recorded for around 12% of them. Almost 25% of the sample comes from the top ten.

This clonotype has more than one count but fewer than ten. The specificity of this receptor is unknown. No much larger clone is present one base from it, and per-base qualities are unavailable. Input material: PBMCs or a T cell subset sorted from them (not recorded which). The chain is encoded by TRBV5-1 joined to TRBJ2-6; the junction holds 11 bases that match TRBD1. The origin of this receptor is a man aged 18-30 years who had mild COVID-19 (a few samples of this study predate the infection). The sample titles of this study are shuffled in the database, so cell type and time point are left out; the donor was told from shared clones. DNA sequence: TGCGCCAGCAGCCCGGGACAGGGGGTCGCCAACGTCCTGACTTTC. Translated, this is CASSPGQGVANVLTF.